What follows is one T cell receptor beta chain and its context. TCRdb fed the PCR reads into MiXCR, producing one record per CDR3 protein. The table records more than 25,000 distinct CDR3 sequences, approximately 49% of them present only once. This sample is part of a study of vaccination and CD4 T cells after COVID-19. Time point noted: late sampling 161 to 241 days after vaccination in a few convalescent patients. The CDR3 sequence is 14 residues long. Germline lookup yields CDR1 SQVTM and CDR2 ANQGSEA. V was clipped by 5 bases and J by 4 bases, with 17 bases between them. The TCR originated in a human donor who had recovered from COVID-19. This specimen consisted of CD4+ T cells from blood, obtained about 7 months after SARS-CoV-2 vaccination. V gene TRBV29-1 combines with J gene TRBJ1-1, with D possibly TRBD1 on 5 matching bases. CDR3 in DNA: TGCAGCGTTAGCCACAGACAGCTGGGCACTGAAGCTTTCTTT. Its protein product is CSVSHRQLGTEAFF.